Sequencing of this TCR beta chain was carried out in a study of cytomegalovirus exposure and HLA in healthy donors. Measured with immunoSEQ multiplex PCR; TCRdb has only the in-frame clones, and not every one. In the table there are roughly 120,000 clones, about 82% of which are singletons. Germline values: CDR1 GTSNPN, CDR2 SVGIG (reference sequence). Between the trimmed V and J ends, which lost 5 bases and 2 bases, there was a span of 16 bases. The CDR3 has 15 amino acids. The sample taken for sequencing was PBMCs. The TCR originated in a young man in good health and CMV-seronegative. The V call is TRBV30, the J call TRBJ1-3, with D perhaps matching TRBD1 (5 bases). The CDR3 spells CAWVRDSPTGNTIYF. The CDR3 region has the DNA TGTGCCTGGGTACGCGACAGTCCTACTGGAAACACCATATATTTT.